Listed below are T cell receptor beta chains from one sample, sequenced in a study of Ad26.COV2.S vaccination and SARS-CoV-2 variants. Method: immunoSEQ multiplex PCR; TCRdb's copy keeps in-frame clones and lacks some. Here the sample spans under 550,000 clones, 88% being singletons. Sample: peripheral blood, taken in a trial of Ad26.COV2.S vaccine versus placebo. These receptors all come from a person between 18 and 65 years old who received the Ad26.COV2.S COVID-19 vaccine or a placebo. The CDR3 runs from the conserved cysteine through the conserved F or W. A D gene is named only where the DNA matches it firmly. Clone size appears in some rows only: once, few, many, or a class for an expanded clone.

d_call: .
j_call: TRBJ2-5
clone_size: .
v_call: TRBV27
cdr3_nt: TGTGCCAGCAGTTCCGCCATCCTTACAGGCAAAGAGACCCAGTACTTC
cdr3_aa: CASSSAILTGKETQYF

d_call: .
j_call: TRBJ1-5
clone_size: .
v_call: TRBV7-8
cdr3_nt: TGTGCCAGCAGCTTAAGTCGCAGGGACAATCAGCCCCAGCATTTT
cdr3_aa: CASSLSRRDNQPQHF

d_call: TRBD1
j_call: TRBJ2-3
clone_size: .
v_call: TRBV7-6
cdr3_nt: TGTGCCAGCAGCTTCCGACAGGGCGGCACAGATACGCAGTATTTT
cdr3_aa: CASSFRQGGTDTQYF

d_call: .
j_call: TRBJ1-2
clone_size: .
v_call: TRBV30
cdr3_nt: TGTGCCTGGAGTCAGGACCGTGACTATGGCTACACCTTC
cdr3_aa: CAWSQDRDYGYTF

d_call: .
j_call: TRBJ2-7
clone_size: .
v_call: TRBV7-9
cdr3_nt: TGTGCCAGCAGCTTAGGAGGCACCTACGAGCAGTACTTC
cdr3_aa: CASSLGGTYEQYF

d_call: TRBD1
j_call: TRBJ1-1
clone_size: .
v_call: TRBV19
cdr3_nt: TGTGCCAGTAGGGAAGACAGGGTAACTGAAGCTTTCTTT
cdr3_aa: CASREDRVTEAFF

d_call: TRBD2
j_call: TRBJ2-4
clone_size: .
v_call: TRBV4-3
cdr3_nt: TGCGCCAGCAGCCAAGGCCGTCTAGCGGGGAATGCAAACATTCAGTACTTC
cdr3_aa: CASSQGRLAGNANIQYF

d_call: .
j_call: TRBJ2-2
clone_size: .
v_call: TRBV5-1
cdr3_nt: TGCGCCAGCAGCCCGTGGTTGGAACCGAACACCGGGGAGCTGTTTTTT
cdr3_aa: CASSPWLEPNTGELFF

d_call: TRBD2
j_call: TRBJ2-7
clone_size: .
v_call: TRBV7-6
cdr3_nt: TGTGCCAGCAGCTTAGGGGCAGCGGGGCCTACCTACGAGCAGTACTTC
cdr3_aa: CASSLGAAGPTYEQYF

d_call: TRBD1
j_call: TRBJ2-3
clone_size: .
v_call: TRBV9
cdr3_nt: TGTGCCAGCAGCGTAGAGGGACAGGGGATCACAGATACGCAGTATTTT
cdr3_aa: CASSVEGQGITDTQYF

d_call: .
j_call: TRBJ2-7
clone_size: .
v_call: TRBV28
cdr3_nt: TGTGCCAGCAGTTTCCCCGGCTACGAGCAGTACTTC
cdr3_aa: CASSFPGYEQYF

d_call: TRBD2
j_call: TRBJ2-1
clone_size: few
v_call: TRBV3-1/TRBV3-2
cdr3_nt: TGTGCCAGCAGCCTACTCACCGGGACTAGCGGGGGGGGTTCCTACAATGAGCAGTTCTTC
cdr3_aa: CASSLLTGTSGGGSYNEQFF

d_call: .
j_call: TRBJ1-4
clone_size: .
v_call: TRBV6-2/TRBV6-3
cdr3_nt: TGTGCCAGCAGTCTCGCCGGGGTGGCTAATGAAAAACTGTTTTTT
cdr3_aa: CASSLAGVANEKLFF

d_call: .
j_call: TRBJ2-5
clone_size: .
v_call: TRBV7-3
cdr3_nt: TGTGCCAGCAGCTTAAGTCCCGCGTACCAAGAGACCCAGTACTTC
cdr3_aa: CASSLSPAYQETQYF

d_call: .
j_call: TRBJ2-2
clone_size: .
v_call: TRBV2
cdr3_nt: TGTGCCAGAAGACAGAGAGGGACCGGGGAGCTGTTTTTT
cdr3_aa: CARRQRGTGELFF

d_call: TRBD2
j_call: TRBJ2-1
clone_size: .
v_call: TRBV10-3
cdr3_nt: TGTGCCATCAGTCCATCCGGGGGGGATTCCTACAATGAGCAGTTCTTC
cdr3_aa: CAISPSGGDSYNEQFF

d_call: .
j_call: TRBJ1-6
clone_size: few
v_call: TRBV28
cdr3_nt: TGTGCCAGCAGTTTACCGCAGGGGCAGAATTCACCCCTCCACTTT
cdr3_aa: CASSLPQGQNSPLHF

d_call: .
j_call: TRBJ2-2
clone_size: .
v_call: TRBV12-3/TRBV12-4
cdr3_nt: TGTGCCAGCAGTGCAGGGAGAGCCGGGGAGCTGTTTTTT
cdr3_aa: CASSAGRAGELFF

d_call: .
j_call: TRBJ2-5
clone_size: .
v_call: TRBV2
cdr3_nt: TGTGCCAGCAGTGTCGACCTAGCCCAAGAGACCCAGTACTTC
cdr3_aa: CASSVDLAQETQYF